This passage covers 3 T cell receptor beta chains from one sample sequenced in a study of STAT5B mutations in CD4+ large granular lymphocyte leukemia. TCRdb's copy holds only in-frame clones and misses some; the assay was immunoSEQ multiplex PCR. The sample shows about 29,000 clones, around four fifths of them seen only once. The sequenced sample consisted of CD4+ T cells from blood buffy coats. The receptor set was obtained from a human donor in good health.

The chain combines TRBV7-2 with TRBJ1-2; no reliable D call. V was cut by 0 bases and J by 8 bases, with 16 bases left in between. Germline values: CDR1 SGHTA, CDR2 FQGNSA. The length of the CDR3 is 15 residues. The CDR3 DNA reads TGTGCCAGCAGCTTAGCGCATCCGGAAACGAAGGGCTACACCTTC. Translating it yields CASSLAHPETKGYTF.

The chain uses TRBV5-1 and TRBJ2-5, with 10 bases aligning to TRBD2. Germline CDR1 reads SGHRS; CDR2 reads YFSETQ. The CDR3 length is 15 residues. The J segment lost 4 bases and the V segment lost 7 bases, leaving 10 bases of the junction unmatched. Written as DNA, the CDR3 is TGCGCCAGCTGTCGGGTAGCGGGGGGAGGAGAGACCCAGTACTTC. Translated, it gives CASCRVAGGGETQYF.

This clone was counted once. The chain combines TRBV10-1 with TRBJ2-3; unclear D gene. Germline V gene sequence: CDR1 WNHNN, CDR2 SYGVQD (reference sequence). The CDR3 length is 13 residues. V dropped 2 bases and J dropped 4 bases, with 7 bases sitting between them. CDR3 amino acids: CASSEGSSDTQYF. As DNA, the CDR3 is TGCGCCAGCAGTGAGGGGTCCTCAGATACGCAGTATTTT.